The sequence of this T cell receptor beta chain was determined in a study of blood T cell repertoires in COVID-19. Across the whole study: The United States, Italy and Spain were the sources of the acute and convalescent COVID-19 samples. In each case, the material was cDNA or gDNA derived from T cells, B-cell-depleted T cells, or PBMCs.

Original analysis: Nucleated cell counts were estimated from reference gene primer amplification. Assay used: immunoSEQ multiplex PCR; TCRdb lists only in-frame clones, some missing. The D gene and trimming were derived from the DNA, and the V and J assignments and clone size from that table. The sample holds some 150,000 clones, around 82% seen once. V was shortened by 2 bases and J by 3 bases, with 10 bases between the two germline ends. This CDR3 has 14 residues. Germline CDR1 reads MNHNY; CDR2 reads SVGAGI (reference sequence). This chain links TRBV6-6 with TRBJ2-5; TRBD1 is a possible D gene (6 bases). The sequenced material came from peripheral blood. This TCR was recovered from a man aged 55 to 70 with acute or convalescent COVID-19. CDR3 protein: CASSYGGQEETQYF. The DNA for the CDR3 is TGTGCCAGCAGTTACGGGGGACAAGAAGAGACCCAGTACTTC.